This is a list of T cell receptor beta chains from one sample in a study of blood T cell repertoires in COVID-19. Assay used: immunoSEQ multiplex PCR; TCRdb lists only in-frame clones, some missing. The sample lists fewer than 90,000 clones, roughly 96% occurring once. Sequenced input: peripheral blood. These receptors were collected from a human donor with active COVID-19. The donor label of this sample is uncertain. Each CDR3 is given with its conserved first and last residue. A D gene is named only where the DNA matches it firmly. Size is omitted from some rows. Given values are once, few, many or a class for expanded clones.

j_call | v_call | d_call | clone_size | cdr3_aa | cdr3_nt
TRBJ2-7 | TRBV5-4 | TRBD1 | . | CASSLTGTGWAEQYF | TGTGCCAGCAGCTTGACCGGGACAGGGTGGGCCGAGCAGTACTTC
TRBJ1-6 | TRBV14 | TRBD1 | . | CASSPRQGSPLHF | TGTGCCAGCAGCCCAAGACAGGGATCACCCCTCCACTTT
TRBJ1-2 | TRBV6-5 | . | few | CASSNGQTSNYGYTF | TGTGCCAGCAGTAACGGACAGACATCTAACTATGGCTACACCTTC
TRBJ2-1 | TRBV11-2 | . | once | CASTIQRGHFEQFF | TGTGCCAGCACGATCCAGAGGGGACATTTCGAGCAGTTCTTC
TRBJ2-1 | TRBV5-1 | TRBD1 | . | CASSGQGSGYNEQFF | TGCGCCAGCAGCGGACAGGGGTCTGGGTACAATGAGCAGTTCTTC
TRBJ2-3 | TRBV6-7 | . | . | CASSYSRGIGTDTQYF | TGTGCCAGCAGTTACTCGCGTGGTATTGGTACAGATACGCAGTATTTT
TRBJ1-4 | TRBV27 | . | . | CASSRGAPTEKLFF | TGTGCCAGCAGTCGGGGAGCCCCAACTGAAAAACTGTTTTTT
TRBJ2-7 | TRBV5-6 | . | . | CASSLTTGSLFYEQYF | TGTGCCAGCAGCTTGACGACAGGCTCCCTCTTCTACGAGCAGTACTTC
TRBJ2-2 | TRBV27 | . | . | CASSLRRDPPGELFF | TGTGCCAGCAGTTTAAGGAGAGATCCTCCCGGGGAGCTGTTTTTT
TRBJ2-7 | TRBV5-4 | TRBD1 | few | CASSYTGVEQYF | TGTGCCAGCAGCTATACAGGGGTTGAGCAGTACTTC
TRBJ2-1 | TRBV2 | TRBD2 | once | CASNEGTSGRVFTYNEQFF | TGTGCCAGCAACGAGGGAACTAGCGGGAGGGTTTTCACCTACAATGAGCAGTTCTTC
TRBJ2-7 | TRBV4-3 | . | . | CASSQVPAGLRYEQYF | TGCGCCAGCAGCCAAGTTCCAGCAGGCCTTCGCTACGAGCAGTACTTC
TRBJ2-5 | TRBV7-2 | . | . | CASSLGGGGETQYF | TGTGCCAGCAGCCTGGGTGGGGGCGGTGAGACCCAGTACTTC
TRBJ1-5 | TRBV6-6 | . | . | CASSNRGNQPQHF | TGTGCCAGCAGCAACAGGGGCAATCAGCCCCAGCATTTT
TRBJ2-5 | TRBV5-1 | . | . | CASSIGGGETQYF | TGCGCCAGCAGCATAGGGGGTGGAGAGACCCAGTACTTC
TRBJ1-2 | TRBV7-2 | . | . | CASSLNTAYGYTF | TGTGCCAGCAGCTTAAACACAGCCTATGGCTACACCTTC
TRBJ2-5 | TRBV5-5 | TRBD1 | . | CASSSGQAGETQYF | TGTGCCAGCAGCTCGGGACAGGCGGGGGAGACCCAGTACTTC